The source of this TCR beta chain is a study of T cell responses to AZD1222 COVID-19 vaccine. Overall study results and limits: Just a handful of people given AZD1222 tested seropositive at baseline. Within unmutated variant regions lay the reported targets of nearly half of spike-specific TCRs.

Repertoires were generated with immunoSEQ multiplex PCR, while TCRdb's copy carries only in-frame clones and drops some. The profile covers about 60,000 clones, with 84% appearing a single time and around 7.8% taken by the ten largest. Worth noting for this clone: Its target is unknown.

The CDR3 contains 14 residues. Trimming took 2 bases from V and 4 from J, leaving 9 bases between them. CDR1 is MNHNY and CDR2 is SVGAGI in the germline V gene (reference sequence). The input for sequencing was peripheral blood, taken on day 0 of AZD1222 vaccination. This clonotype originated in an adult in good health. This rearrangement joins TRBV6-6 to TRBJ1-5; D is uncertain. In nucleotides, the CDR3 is TGTGCCAGCAGTTACCCCGTTGGAAATCAGCCCCAGCATTTT. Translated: CASSYPVGNQPQHF.